This T cell receptor (beta chain) was observed in a study of sequential checkpoint blockade in melanoma (dated by TCRdb to about 2019). For the wider study: Using 1:1 randomization, the trial assigned patients either to first-line nivolumab followed by ipilimumab (arm A) or to ipilimumab followed by nivolumab (arm B). Maintenance nivolumab was given following each of the two trial sequences.

The intended sense of this specimen's treatment or condition label: randomized to nivolumab then ipilimumab (arm A) or the reverse (arm B). No trial patient had received prior DNA-damaging chemotherapy. Live CD3+CD8+ cells negative for CD19 and CD56 were sorted from thawed PBMCs on a FACS Aria II flow cytometer. Samples were obtained from patients with melanoma enrolled in CheckMate 064, a randomized, open-label phase II trial of sequential checkpoint blockade. Peripheral blood mononuclear cells were collected by leukapheresis, purified using Ficoll-Paque, and frozen in human serum containing roughly 9.1% DMSO. Purity of sorted blood CD3+CD8+ cells was verified at >95% immediately after sorting, followed by DNA extraction. What the work shows at the level of the full study, not this receptor alone: The model for predicting response that combines TCR metrics with mutation burden needs to be validated in larger, independent patient cohorts.

TCRbeta CDR3 regions were immunosequenced from genomic DNA with the immunoSEQ Assay. Before high-throughput sequencing, the genomic DNA was amplified using bias-controlled multiplex PCR. Under the source paper's analysis protocol: To quantify the absolute abundance of each unique TCRbeta CDR3 region, the sequences were collapsed and filtered. Clonality was defined as 1 minus Pielou's evenness and was calculated using productive rearrangements only. A previously published method was used to identify clones with significantly greater frequencies in on-treatment samples than in baseline samples. The source is immuneACCESS, and TCRdb retained only in-frame sequences with V and J called. Part of the clones is not carried over; for the studies checked, unresolved V genes explain less than half of this, and the remainder is unexplained. V and J calls and clone size are copied from that table; D and trimming were computed from the DNA. This sample has approximately 13,000 clones in its table, and 70% to 80% of those were observed once. The top ten clones comprise approximately 52% of the sample.

This clone was observed a few times. There is no known antigen for this receptor. Base qualities are not at hand, and no much larger clone is one base apart. Sequenced material: CD8+ T cells sorted from blood (inferred from file names), taken from a patient given nivolumab and ipilimumab in sequence. The source of this sequence is a human patient with melanoma. Some clones in this sample may be carry-over from other donors' samples.

The CDR3 reads as follows: CASSLGTSYEQYF. The sequenced DNA: TGTGCCAGCAGTTTGGGCACCTCCTACGAGCAGTACTTC. In this chain, TRBV2 is recombined with TRBJ2-7; the D gene cannot be named for sure. Reading from cysteine to phenylalanine, the CDR3 counts 13 amino acids. This entry keeps only the CDR3 DNA: 39 bases, framed from base 1. The V end loses 5 bases and the J end loses 0 bases, and a stretch of 8 bases separates them. CDR1 and CDR2, looked up from the germline V gene, are SNHLY and FYNNEI.